This T cell receptor (beta chain) was sequenced for a study of cytomegalovirus exposure and HLA in healthy donors. The repertoire was sequenced with immunoSEQ multiplex PCR; TCRdb's copy has only in-frame clones and lacks some. The sample has about 76,000 clones; 94% are singletons. The CDR3 contains 12 residues. Germline CDR1 and CDR2: SEHNR and FQNEAQ (reference sequence). Trimming took 5 bases from V and 4 from J, leaving 8 bases between them. The V gene is TRBV7-9, the J gene TRBJ2-5; D not resolved. The sequencing sample was made of PBMCs. The clonotype comes from a man aged 18 to 35 in good health and CMV-seropositive. CDR3: CASSPPLETQYF. Written as DNA, the CDR3 is TGTGCCAGCAGCCCTCCCCTAGAGACCCAGTACTTC.